The 21 T cell receptor beta chains presented below share a single source sample, sequenced in a study. MiXCR, applied by TCRdb to the 5' RACE reads, yields one record per CDR3 protein. The sample has around 7,800 distinct CDR3 sequences, about 37% seen once. The sample consisted of memory CD4+ T cells sorted from blood. As to subset: memory CD4+ T cells, CD4+CD45RO+CD25-. These receptors were collected from a female donor with breast cancer.

This chain connects TRBV30 to TRBJ1-1, with 7 nucleotides matching TRBD1. V shed 5 bases and J 5 bases; nucleotides not matched to a gene: 8. The CDR3 is 13 amino acids. CDR1 is GTSNPN and CDR2 is SVGIG in the germline V gene (reference sequence). CDR3 sequence (DNA): TGTGCCTGGGAGCAGACAGGGATGACTGAAGCTTTCTTT. It translates to CAWEQTGMTEAFF.

This clonotype was detected a few times. The rearrangement links TRBV11-2 to TRBJ2-5; 7 nucleotides line up with TRBD1. Germline loops: CDR1 SGHAT, CDR2 FQNNGV. This CDR3 is 14 amino acids long. V shed 1 base and J 4 bases; nucleotides not matched to a gene: 3. The CDR3 region has the DNA TGTGCCAGCAGCTTAGGGGGACAGCCAGAGACCCAGTACTTC. Protein product: CASSLGGQPETQYF.

Only one count was recorded for this clonotype. This rearrangement joins TRBV9 to TRBJ1-2; the D is unclear. V gave up 0 bases and J gave up 2 bases, with 8 bases separating them. CDR1 is SGDLS, CDR2 YYNGEE, per germline. The CDR3 loop spans 14 amino acids. DNA of the CDR3: TGTGCCAGCAGCGTAGGAGTAGTAAACTATGGCTACACCTTC. Protein product: CASSVGVVNYGYTF.

The gene calls are TRBV19 and TRBJ1-1, with TRBD1 matching 9 bases. CDR3 length: 14 residues. The germline CDR1 and CDR2 sequences are LNHDA and SQIVND (reference sequence). V gave up 5 bases and J gave up 6 bases; unmatched junction bases: 7. The CDR3 DNA is TGTGCCAGTAGTTTTCCGGGACAGGGCCCTGAAGCTTTCTTT. Translated: CASSFPGQGPEAFF. The full variable domain, rest sourced from reference TRBV19 and TRBJ1-1, is DGGITQSPKYLFRKEGQNVTLSCEQNLNHDAMYWYRQDPGQGLRLIYYSQIVNDFQKGDIAEGYSVSREKKESFPLTVTSAQKNPTAFYLCASSFPGQGPEAFFGQGTRLTVV.

The rearrangement uses TRBV6-2 or TRBV6-3 and TRBJ2-7; unclear D gene. This CDR3 spans 11 amino acids. Germline assignment: CDR1 MNHEY and CDR2 SVGEGT. The V end was cut by 4 bases, the J end by 3 bases, with 4 bases between. CDR3 in DNA: TGTGCCAGCAGTTCCCTCTACGAGCAGTACTTC. It yields the protein CASSSLYEQYF.

The V and J genes are TRBV5-4 and TRBJ2-7, with 10 nucleotides matching TRBD1. Germline CDR1 reads SGHNT; CDR2 reads YYREEE (reference sequence). This CDR3 is built from 16 residues. After removal of 3 bases from V and 1 base from J, the junction contained 7 bases not matched to a gene. DNA for the CDR3: TGTGCCAGCAGCTCAGCGGAGGGACAGGGGTCCTACGAGCAGTACTTC. It is translated as CASSSAEGQGSYEQYF.

This clonotype was recorded once. This may stem from a read error, because a much larger clone lies one nucleotide away. The rearrangement joins TRBV15 to TRBJ2-1; 12 nucleotides align to TRBD2. Germline assignment: CDR1 LNHNV and CDR2 YYDKDF (reference sequence). CDR3 size: 16 residues. CDR3 region: CATSIPSGGAVHEQVF. CDR3 nucleotides: TGTGCCACCAGCATCCCTAGCGGGGGGGCCGTCCATGAGCAGGTCTTC.

This clonotype was counted only a few times. The rearrangement joins TRBV29-1 to TRBJ1-1; the D gene is possibly TRBD1 (6 bases). Trimming cost V 4 bases and J 11 bases, with 17 bases left between them. CDR1 and CDR2 (germline): SQVTM, ANQGSEA. There are 12 residues in the CDR3. The CDR3 loop reads CSVGDTGRDAFF. Written as DNA, the CDR3 is TGCAGCGTTGGGGATACAGGGCGCGATGCTTTCTTT.

This clonotype was recorded a few times. A junction end diverges from the germline sequence, so it may reflect a read error. The rearrangement links TRBV6-2 or TRBV6-3 to TRBJ1-2, with 8 bases that match TRBD1. CDR1 MNHEY and CDR2 SVGEGT come from the germline V gene. The CDR3 runs 13 residues. The CDR3 region has the DNA TGTGCCAGCAGTTCCTACCCGGGACAGGCGGTTCCTTTC. As protein: CASSSYPGQAVPF.

V is TRBV6-5 and J is TRBJ1-6; a possible D gene is TRBD1 (5 bases). The CDR3 runs 14 residues. V was cut by 8 bases and J by 9 bases, with 17 bases left in between. Germline CDR1 reads MNHEY; CDR2 reads SVGAGI. This CDR3 reads CASSPGQGSSPLHF. The CDR3 DNA follows: TGTGCCAGCTCCCCGGGGCAGGGAAGTTCACCCCTCCACTTT.

V usage is TRBV20-1 and J usage is TRBJ1-2; D might be TRBD1 (6 bases). This CDR3 has 13 amino acids. Germline V gene data show CDR1 as DFQATT and CDR2 as SNEGSKA (reference sequence). With 7 bases removed from V and 9 bases from J, the gap between germline ends came to 21 bases. CDR3 nucleotides: TGCAGTGGGATTCCGGGACAAGAATTTAGCTACACCTTC. This translates into CSGIPGQEFSYTF.

This chain links TRBV7-3 with TRBJ2-5; 9 nucleotides align to TRBD2. Germline loops: CDR1 SGHTA, CDR2 FQGTGA. Losses at the gene ends were 4 bases for V and 5 bases for J; bases not matched to a gene: 8. This CDR3 has 15 amino acids. CDR3 protein: CASSSRSGRGETQYF. For the CDR3, the DNA is TGTGCCAGCAGCTCTCGTAGCGGGAGAGGGGAGACCCAGTACTTC.

The chain recombines TRBV27 with TRBJ1-1; maybe TRBD1 (5 bases). The CDR3 extends over 14 amino acids. CDR1 and CDR2 from the germline V gene are MNHEY and SMNVEV (reference sequence). The V gene lost 6 bases and the J gene lost 4 bases, with 15 bases spanning the gap. The CDR3 DNA reads as TGTGCCAGCAGGGCAGGGATCGGTGGCACTGAAGCTTTCTTT. This sequence encodes CASRAGIGGTEAFF.

CDR3 sequence (DNA): TGTGCCAGCAGGACGGGACTAGCGGGGGGGCCGGGCAATGAGCAGTTCTTC. Its translation is CASRTGLAGGPGNEQFF. V usage is TRBV6-5 and J usage is TRBJ2-1, with TRBD2 matching 16 bases. Germline V gene data show CDR1 as MNHEY and CDR2 as SVGAGI. The V and J ends lost 6 bases and 6 bases, in that order; junction bases with no gene match: 8. The CDR3 runs to 17 residues.

The CDR3 coding sequence is TGTGCCAGCAGCTTGGGGAGTAACACCGGGGAGCTGTTTTTT. It yields the protein CASSLGSNTGELFF. The chain carries TRBV7-9 and TRBJ2-2, with D perhaps TRBD2 (5 bases). The V end lost 3 bases, the J end lost 2 bases, and 7 bases lay between the germline ends. The length of the CDR3 is 14 residues. Germline V lookup: CDR1 SEHNR, CDR2 FQNEAQ (reference sequence).

This sequence joins TRBV24-1 and TRBJ2-3; TRBD1 agrees at 7 bases. This CDR3 comprises 14 residues. The germline V gene has CDR1 KGHDR and CDR2 SFDVKD. The V and J ends lost 8 bases and 4 bases, in that order; junction bases with no gene match: 8. As DNA, the CDR3 is TGTGCCACCACCACAGGGGTCGGCGCAGATACGCAGTATTTT. Amino acids: CATTTGVGADTQYF.

This sequence joins TRBV20-1 and TRBJ1-2; the D is unclear. The CDR3 is made up of 10 amino acids. Germline values: CDR1 DFQATT, CDR2 SNEGSKA (reference sequence). The CDR3 bases are TGCAGCGCCTGGGCGTGGGGCTACACCTTC. It specifies CSAWAWGYTF.

The chain couples TRBV20-1 to TRBJ2-2, with 9 bases fitting TRBD2. The CDR3 is 16 residues long. V shed 6 bases, J shed 4 bases, and the junction held 12 bases outside the gene matches. CDR1 and CDR2 (germline): DFQATT, SNEGSKA (reference sequence). CDR3 bases: TGCAGTGCCCCCGACTCTCGACTAGCGGCCACCGGGGAGCTGTTTTTT. Its protein is CSAPDSRLAATGELFF.

As regards this clonotype: The CDR3 end shows no conserved phenylalanine or tryptophan, and so a read error is likely. This chain connects TRBV11-3 to TRBJ2-1; 14 nucleotides agree with TRBD2. CDR1 SGHNT and CDR2 YENEEA come from the germline V gene. The CDR3 runs 18 residues. This chain's CDR3 is CVSSLEGTSGSRKGEQFL. In DNA, the CDR3 is TGTGTCAGCAGCTTAGAAGGGACTAGCGGGAGCAGGAAGGGTGAGCAGTTCCTC.

The rearrangement joins TRBV29-1 to TRBJ1-2; D gene ambiguous. Germline-derived CDR1 and CDR2 are SQVTM and ANQGSEA. The CDR3 is made up of 14 amino acids. With 3 bases removed from V and 0 bases from J, the gap between germline ends came to 11 bases. The CDR3 DNA follows: TGCAGCGTTGACAGCAGCCAAACTAACTATGGCTACACCTTC. It specifies CSVDSSQTNYGYTF.

In this sample, this clonotype is large. V and J are TRBV4-3 and TRBJ2-3; 9 positions agree with TRBD2. CDR3 size: 15 residues. V trimming: 0 bases; J trimming: 11 bases; junction bases outside the gene matches: 9. Per germline, CDR1 LGHNA and CDR2 YSLEER. The CDR3 reads CASSQDRLAEPRQYF. The DNA for the CDR3 is TGCGCCAGCAGCCAAGATCGACTAGCGGAGCCCAGGCAGTATTTT.